This TCR beta chain was recorded in a study of cytomegalovirus exposure and HLA in healthy donors. In the PCR, 60 Vbeta and 13 Jbeta primers were used. TCRdb's table, derived via immunoSEQ multiplex PCR, lists solely in-frame clones and lacks some. The data hold approximately 89,000 clones, with 76% observed a single time. V was cut by 2 bases and J by 2 bases, with 18 bases left in between. The CDR3 is 17 amino acids. CDR1 and CDR2 (germline): KGHSH, LQKENI. Study conclusions and caveats: One later analysis reportedly identified an Asian-associated ancestry cluster that showed fewer N-insertions than the approximately 710-donor mean.

Of note for this clone: No antigen is known for it.

This sequence was found in a male donor in good health and CMV-seronegative. The sequencing input was PBMCs. V gene TRBV18 combines with J gene TRBJ1-2, with a tentative D call TRBD1 (6 bases). The CDR3 here is CASSPTSVQGRNYGYTF. The CDR3 region has the DNA TGTGCCAGCTCACCAACAAGCGTCCAGGGGAGAAACTATGGCTACACCTTC.